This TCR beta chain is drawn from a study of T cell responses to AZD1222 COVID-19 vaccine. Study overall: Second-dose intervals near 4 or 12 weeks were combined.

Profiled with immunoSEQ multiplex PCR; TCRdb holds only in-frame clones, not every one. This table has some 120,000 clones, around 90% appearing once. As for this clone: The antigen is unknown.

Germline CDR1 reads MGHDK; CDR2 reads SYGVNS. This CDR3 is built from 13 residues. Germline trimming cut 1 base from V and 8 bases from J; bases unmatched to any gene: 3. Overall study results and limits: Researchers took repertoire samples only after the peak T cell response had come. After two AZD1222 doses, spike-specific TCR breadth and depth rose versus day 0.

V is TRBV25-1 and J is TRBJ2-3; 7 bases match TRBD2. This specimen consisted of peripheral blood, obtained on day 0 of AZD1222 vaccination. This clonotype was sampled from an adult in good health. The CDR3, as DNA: TGTGCCAGCAGTGAATTGGGGGGGGTTACGCAGTATTTT. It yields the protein CASSELGGVTQYF.